These 8 T cell receptor beta chains share one sample of origin, sequenced in a study of cytomegalovirus exposure and HLA in healthy donors. Generated by immunoSEQ multiplex PCR, the TCRdb table keeps only in-frame clones and is missing some. The sample contains tens of thousands of clones, around four fifths of which appear only once. Sequencing was performed on PBMCs. These receptors were collected from a man between 25 and 39 years old in good health and CMV-seronegative.

The chain's CDR3 is CASSLIGSEAGELFF. The CDR3 bases are TGTGCCAGCAGTTTGATAGGGTCGGAGGCCGGGGAGCTGTTTTTT. The rearrangement links TRBV28 to TRBJ2-2, with D possibly matching TRBD2 (5 bases). The CDR3 loop spans 15 amino acids. The germline V gene encodes CDR1 MDHEN and CDR2 SYDVKM. V was clipped by 3 bases and J by 6 bases, with 14 bases between them.

This clone was observed once. The rearrangement joins TRBV28 to TRBJ1-4; a possible D gene is TRBD1 (6 bases). The germline CDR1 and CDR2 sequences are MDHEN and SYDVKM. The V gene lost 6 bases and the J gene lost 7 bases, with 18 bases spanning the gap. The CDR3 spans 15 residues. Written as DNA, the CDR3 is TGTGCCAGCAGCCGCGAGACGGGGGGCGTTGAAAAACTGTTTTTT. It is translated as CASSRETGGVEKLFF.

This clone was counted between two and nine times. V is TRBV7-3 and J is TRBJ2-1; TRBD2 aligns across 8 bases. This CDR3 has 15 amino acids. The germline V gene encodes CDR1 SGHTA and CDR2 FQGTGA. The trim removed 1 base at V and 6 bases at J, leaving 5 bases unmatched. CDR3 protein: CASSLIVSGINEQFF. As DNA, the CDR3 is TGTGCCAGCAGCTTAATTGTTAGCGGGATCAATGAGCAGTTCTTC.

The chain combines TRBV28 with TRBJ2-3; D not certain. Germline CDR1 MDHEN, CDR2 SYDVKM. V lost 4 bases, J lost 3 bases, and 5 bases lay in between. This CDR3 is 12 amino acids long. The CDR3 DNA follows: TGTGCCAGCAGTTCGGTGACAGATACGCAGTATTTT. Translating gives CASSSVTDTQYF.

The rearrangement links TRBV18 to TRBJ2-3; tentatively, D is TRBD2 (6 bases). The CDR3 has 14 residues. The V end was cut by 5 bases, the J end by 6 bases, with 15 bases between. The germline V gene encodes CDR1 KGHSH and CDR2 LQKENI. CDR3 DNA sequence: TGTGCCAGCTCAACGGGACTTCCCCCCGATACGCAGTATTTT. Protein: CASSTGLPPDTQYF.

This clone was seen only once. The rearrangement joins TRBV10-3 to TRBJ1-1, with TRBD1 matching 10 bases. The V segment lost 5 bases and the J segment 3 bases; nucleotides outside the gene matches: 3. Germline CDR1 and CDR2: ENHRY and SYGVKD. CDR3 size: 14 residues. The CDR3 spells CAISRQGADTEAFF. The DNA for the CDR3 is TGTGCCATCAGTCGACAGGGGGCCGACACTGAAGCTTTCTTT.

The V call is TRBV11-3, the J call TRBJ2-7, with 14 nucleotides matching TRBD2. The CDR3 loop spans 18 amino acids. The germline V gene has CDR1 SGHNT and CDR2 YENEEA. V shed 0 bases and J 2 bases; nucleotides not matched to a gene: 6. The CDR3 DNA is TGTGCCAGCAGCTTAGATGTGGGGACTAGCGGGAGCCCCTACGAGCAGTACGTC. It codes for CASSLDVGTSGSPYEQYV.

The V and J genes are TRBV19 and TRBJ2-2; possibly TRBD1 for D (6 bases). Germline CDR1 is LNHDA and CDR2 is SQIVND (reference sequence). Trimming cost V 3 bases and J 7 bases, with 6 bases left between them. This CDR3 comprises 12 residues. Here the CDR3 reads CASSIRGGELFF. Here the CDR3 DNA reads TGTGCCAGTAGTATCAGGGGCGGGGAGCTGTTTTTT.